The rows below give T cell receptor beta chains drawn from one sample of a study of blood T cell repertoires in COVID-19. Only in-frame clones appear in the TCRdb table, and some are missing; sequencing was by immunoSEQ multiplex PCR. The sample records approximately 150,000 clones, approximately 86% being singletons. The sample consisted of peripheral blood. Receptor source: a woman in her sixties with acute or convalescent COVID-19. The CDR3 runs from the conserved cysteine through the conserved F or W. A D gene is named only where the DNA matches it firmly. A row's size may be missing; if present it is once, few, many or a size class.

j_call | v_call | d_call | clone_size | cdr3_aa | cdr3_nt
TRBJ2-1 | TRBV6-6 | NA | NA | CASSYRGWENEQFF | TGTGCCAGCAGTTACAGGGGTTGGGAAAATGAGCAGTTCTTC
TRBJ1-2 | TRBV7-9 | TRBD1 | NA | CASSLVITGTVNYGYTF | TGTGCCAGCAGCTTAGTGATAACCGGGACAGTAAACTATGGCTACACCTTC
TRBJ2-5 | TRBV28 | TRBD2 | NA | CASSLAGYETQYF | TGTGCCAGCAGTCTAGCGGGGTACGAGACCCAGTACTTC
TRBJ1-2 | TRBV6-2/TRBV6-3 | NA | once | CASSYSTGNGYTF | TGTGCCAGCAGTTACTCGACGGGGAACGGCTACACCTTC
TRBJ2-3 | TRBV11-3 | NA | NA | CASSLAPGANTQYF | TGTGCCAGCAGCTTAGCGCCGGGTGCTAACACGCAGTATTTT
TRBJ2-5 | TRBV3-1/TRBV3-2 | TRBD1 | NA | CASSRRTGGQETQYF | TGTGCCAGCAGCCGCCGGACAGGGGGGCAAGAGACCCAGTACTTC
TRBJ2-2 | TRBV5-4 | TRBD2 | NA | CASSSGLAGGRMGTGELFF | TGTGCCAGCAGCTCCGGACTAGCGGGGGGGCGAATGGGAACCGGGGAGCTGTTTTTT
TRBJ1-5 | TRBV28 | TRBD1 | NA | CASSAGGTQPQHF | TGTGCCAGCAGTGCAGGGGGCACTCAGCCCCAGCATTTT
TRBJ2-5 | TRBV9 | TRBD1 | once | CASSAGSGQNQETQYF | TGTGCCAGCAGCGCCGGGTCGGGACAGAACCAAGAGACCCAGTACTTC
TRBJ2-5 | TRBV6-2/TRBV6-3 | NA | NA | CASSYDRPSQETQYF | TGTGCCAGCAGTTATGACAGGCCCAGCCAAGAGACCCAGTACTTC
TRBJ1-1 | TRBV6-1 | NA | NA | CASSEEGVGEAFF | TGTGCCAGCAGTGAAGAGGGGGTGGGTGAAGCTTTCTTT
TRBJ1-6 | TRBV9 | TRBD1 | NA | CASSVDAGQLYSPLHF | TGTGCCAGCAGCGTAGACGCGGGACAGCTATATTCACCCCTCCACTTT
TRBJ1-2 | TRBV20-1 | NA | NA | CSASLYSGYTF | TGCAGTGCTAGCTTATATTCTGGCTACACCTTC
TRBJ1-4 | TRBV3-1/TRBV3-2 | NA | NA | CASSHTNPGRGEKLFF | TGTGCCAGCAGCCATACCAATCCCGGACGGGGTGAAAAACTGTTTTTT
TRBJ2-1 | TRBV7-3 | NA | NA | CASSLQTAYNEQFF | TGTGCCAGCAGCCTTCAGACAGCCTACAATGAGCAGTTCTTC
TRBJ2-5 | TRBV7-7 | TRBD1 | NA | CASSLGTGDRETQYF | TGTGCTAGCAGCCTCGGGACAGGGGATCGAGAGACCCAGTACTTC
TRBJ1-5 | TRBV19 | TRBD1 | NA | CASSIEGGRGPQPQHF | TGTGCCAGTAGTATAGAAGGTGGCAGGGGGCCGCAGCCCCAGCATTTT
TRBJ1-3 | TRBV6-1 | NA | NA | CASSEPHRYSGNTIYF | TGTGCCAGCAGTGAACCCCACAGGTACTCTGGAAACACCATATATTTT
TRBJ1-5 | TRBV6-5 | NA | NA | CASRTWRLGSQPQHF | TGTGCCAGCAGGACCTGGAGACTCGGTAGTCAGCCCCAGCATTTT
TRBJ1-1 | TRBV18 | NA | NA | CASTRGEDTEAFF | TGTGCCAGCACCCGCGGGGAGGACACTGAAGCTTTCTTT
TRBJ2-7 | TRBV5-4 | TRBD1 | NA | CASSFGQGTYEQYF | TGTGCCAGCAGCTTTGGACAGGGCACCTACGAGCAGTACTTC
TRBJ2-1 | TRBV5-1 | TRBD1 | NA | CASKEPQGAYNEQFF | TGCGCCAGCAAGGAACCACAGGGGGCCTACAATGAGCAGTTCTTC
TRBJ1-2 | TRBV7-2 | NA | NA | CASSLGREGRSYTF | TGTGCCAGCAGCTTAGGACGGGAGGGTCGGAGCTACACCTTC
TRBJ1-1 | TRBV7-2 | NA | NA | CASSTLGSWTEAFF | TGTGCCAGCAGCACCCTAGGGAGCTGGACTGAAGCTTTCTTT
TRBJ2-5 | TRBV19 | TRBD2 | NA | CASSGTSGVGETQYF | TGTGCCAGTAGTGGGACTAGCGGGGTAGGGGAGACCCAGTACTTC
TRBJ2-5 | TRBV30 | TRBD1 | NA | CAWNGDRFQETQYF | TGTGCCTGGAACGGGGACAGGTTCCAAGAGACCCAGTACTTC
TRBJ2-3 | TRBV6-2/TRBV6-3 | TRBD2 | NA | CASSDPVAGNTDTQYF | TGTGCCAGCAGTGACCCGGTAGCGGGGAACACAGATACGCAGTATTTT
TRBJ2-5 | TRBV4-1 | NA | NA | CASSQDRGYQETQYF | TGCGCCAGCAGCCAAGATAGGGGCTACCAAGAGACCCAGTACTTC
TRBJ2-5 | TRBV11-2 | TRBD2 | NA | CASSDREGYQETQYF | TGTGCCAGCAGCGACCGGGAGGGGTACCAAGAGACCCAGTACTTC
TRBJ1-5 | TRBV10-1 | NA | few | CASSRGGSNQPQHF | TGCGCCAGCAGTCGCGGCGGTAGCAATCAGCCCCAGCATTTT
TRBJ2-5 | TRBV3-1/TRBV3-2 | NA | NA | CASSQAGTPKWETQYF | TGTGCCAGCAGCCAAGCCGGGACTCCTAAGTGGGAGACCCAGTACTTC
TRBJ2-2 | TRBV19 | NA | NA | CASNPAWANTGELFF | TGTGCCAGTAACCCTGCGTGGGCAAACACCGGGGAGCTGTTTTTT
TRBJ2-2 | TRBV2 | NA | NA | CASRDQGTGELFF | TGTGCCAGCAGGGATCAGGGAACCGGGGAGCTGTTTTTT
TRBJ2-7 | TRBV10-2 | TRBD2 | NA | CASSEFTSGATYEQYF | TGCGCCAGCAGTGAGTTTACTAGCGGGGCTACCTACGAGCAGTACTTC
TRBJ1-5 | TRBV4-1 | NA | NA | CASSQGRAFRRINQPQHF | TGCGCCAGCAGCCAAGGTCGAGCTTTTAGGAGGATCAATCAGCCCCAGCATTTT
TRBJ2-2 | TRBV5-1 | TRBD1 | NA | CASSLNRGNTGELFF | TGCGCCAGCAGCTTAAACAGGGGGAACACCGGGGAGCTGTTTTTT
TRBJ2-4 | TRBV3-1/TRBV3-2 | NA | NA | CASSALSRGISAKNIQYF | TGTGCCAGCAGCGCGCTGTCGCGGGGAATCTCTGCCAAAAACATTCAGTACTTC
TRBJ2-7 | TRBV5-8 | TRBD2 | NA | CASRPRGAYEQYF | TGTGCCAGCAGACCACGGGGGGCCTACGAGCAGTACTTC
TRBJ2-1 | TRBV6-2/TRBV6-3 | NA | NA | CASSYSRRGRYGNEQFF | TGTGCCAGCAGTTACTCGAGGCGGGGACGGTACGGCAATGAGCAGTTCTTC
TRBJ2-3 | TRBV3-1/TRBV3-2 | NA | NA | CASSQLLAGVLDTQYF | TGTGCCAGCAGCCAATTACTAGCTGGGGTATTAGATACGCAGTATTTT
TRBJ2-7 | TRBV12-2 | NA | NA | CASREDRDRVFYEQYF | TGTGCAAGTCGCGAGGATCGGGACAGGGTATTCTACGAGCAGTACTTC
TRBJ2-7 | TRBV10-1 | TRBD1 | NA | CASSGGHRGGIHEQYF | TGCGCCAGCAGTGGGGGTCACAGGGGTGGTATCCACGAGCAGTACTTC
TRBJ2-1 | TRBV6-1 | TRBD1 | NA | CASSDGTGGASYNEQFF | TGTGCCAGCAGTGACGGGACAGGGGGCGCGTCCTACAATGAGCAGTTCTTC
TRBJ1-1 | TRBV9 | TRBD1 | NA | CASSPRTGRNTEAFF | TGTGCCAGCAGCCCGAGGACAGGGAGGAACACTGAAGCTTTCTTT
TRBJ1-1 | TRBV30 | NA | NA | CAWSVHVNTEAFF | TGTGCCTGGAGTGTACATGTGAACACTGAAGCTTTCTTT
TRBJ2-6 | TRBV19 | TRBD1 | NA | CASSMDRASHWSGANVLTF | TGTGCCAGTAGTATGGACAGGGCATCCCACTGGTCTGGGGCCAACGTCCTGACTTTC
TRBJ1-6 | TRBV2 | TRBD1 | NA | CASSDATGNSPLHF | TGTGCCAGCAGTGACGCGACAGGGAATTCACCCCTCCACTTT
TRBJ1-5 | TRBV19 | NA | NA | CASSQGGNQPQHF | TGTGCCAGTAGCCAGGGAGGGAATCAGCCCCAGCATTTT
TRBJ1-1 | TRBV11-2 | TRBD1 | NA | CASSLRQGEGMNTEAFF | TGTGCCAGCAGCTTGCGACAGGGGGAAGGCATGAACACTGAAGCTTTCTTT
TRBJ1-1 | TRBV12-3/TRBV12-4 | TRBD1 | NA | CASTLTGYTEAFF | TGTGCCAGCACCTTGACAGGGTACACTGAAGCTTTCTTT
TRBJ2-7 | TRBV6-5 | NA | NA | CASSSRTDYEQYF | TGTGCCAGCAGTTCCCGGACAGACTACGAGCAGTACTTC
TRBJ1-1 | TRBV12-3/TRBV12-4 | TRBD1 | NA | CASSRTGDTEAFF | TGTGCCAGCAGTCGGACAGGGGATACTGAAGCTTTCTTT
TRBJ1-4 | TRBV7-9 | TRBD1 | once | CASSRTGEGEKLFF | TGTGCCAGCAGCCGGACAGGGGAGGGTGAAAAACTGTTTTTT